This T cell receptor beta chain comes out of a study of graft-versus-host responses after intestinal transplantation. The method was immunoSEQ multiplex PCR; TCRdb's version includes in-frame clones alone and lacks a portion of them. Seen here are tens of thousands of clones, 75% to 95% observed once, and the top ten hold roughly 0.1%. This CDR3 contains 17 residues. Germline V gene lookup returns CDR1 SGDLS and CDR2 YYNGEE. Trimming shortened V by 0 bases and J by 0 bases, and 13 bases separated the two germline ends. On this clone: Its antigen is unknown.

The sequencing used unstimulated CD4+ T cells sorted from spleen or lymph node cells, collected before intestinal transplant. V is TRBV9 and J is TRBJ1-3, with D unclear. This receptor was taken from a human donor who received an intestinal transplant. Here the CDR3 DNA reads TGTGCCAGCAGCGTAGCTGGGGAGGGCAACTCTGGAAACACCATATATTTT. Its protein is CASSVAGEGNSGNTIYF.